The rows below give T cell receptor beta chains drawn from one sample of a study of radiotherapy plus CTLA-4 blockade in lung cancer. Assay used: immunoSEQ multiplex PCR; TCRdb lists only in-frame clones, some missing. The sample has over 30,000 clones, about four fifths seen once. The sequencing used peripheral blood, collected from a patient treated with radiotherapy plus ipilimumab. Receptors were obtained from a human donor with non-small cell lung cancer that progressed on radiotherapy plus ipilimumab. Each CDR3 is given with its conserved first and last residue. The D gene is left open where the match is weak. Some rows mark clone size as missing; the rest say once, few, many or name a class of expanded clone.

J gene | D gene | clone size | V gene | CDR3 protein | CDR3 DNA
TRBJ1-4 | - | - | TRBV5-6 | CASSPSWSSTNEKLFF | TGTGCCAGCAGCCCCAGTTGGTCTTCAACTAATGAAAAACTGTTTTTT
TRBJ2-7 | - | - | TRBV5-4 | CASSLNQGQTYEQYF | TGTGCCAGCAGCTTGAATCAGGGGCAAACCTACGAGCAGTACTTC
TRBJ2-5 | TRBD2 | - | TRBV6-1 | CASSEVPGGETQYF | TGTGCCAGCAGTGAAGTTCCGGGGGGGGAGACCCAGTACTTC
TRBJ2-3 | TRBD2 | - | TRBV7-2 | CAIFDVAGGHTQYF | TGTGCCATCTTCGACGTGGCGGGGGGTCATACGCAGTATTTT
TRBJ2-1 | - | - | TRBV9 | CATSRGAQSSYNEQFF | TGTGCCACCTCCAGGGGGGCCCAGAGCTCCTACAATGAGCAGTTCTTC
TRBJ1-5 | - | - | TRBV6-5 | CASGQGFGSNQPQHF | TGTGCCAGCGGCCAGGGTTTTGGGAGCAATCAGCCCCAGCATTTT
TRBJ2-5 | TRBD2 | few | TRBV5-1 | CASRSLAGETQYF | TGCGCCAGCAGGTCTCTAGCGGGCGAGACCCAGTACTTC
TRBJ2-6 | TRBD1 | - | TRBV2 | CASSGQGAYGANVLTF | TGTGCCAGCAGCGGACAGGGGGCTTATGGGGCCAACGTCCTGACTTTC
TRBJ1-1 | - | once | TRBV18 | CASSPGPRGTEAFF | TGTGCCAGCTCACCAGGGCCCAGGGGCACTGAAGCTTTCTTT
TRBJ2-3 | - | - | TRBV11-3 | CASSLDSPDTQYF | TGTGCCAGCAGCTTAGATAGTCCAGATACGCAGTATTTT
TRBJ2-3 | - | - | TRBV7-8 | CASSFFSRLDTQYF | TGTGCCAGCAGCTTTTTCAGCAGGTTAGATACGCAGTATTTT
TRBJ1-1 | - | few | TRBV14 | CASSQGSLGLEAFF | TGTGCCAGCAGCCAAGGATCGTTGGGGCTTGAAGCTTTCTTT
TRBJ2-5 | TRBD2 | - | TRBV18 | CASSPRLAGGQETQYF | TGTGCCAGCTCACCACGGCTAGCGGGGGGACAAGAGACCCAGTACTTC
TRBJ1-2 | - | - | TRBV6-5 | CASSGVPGGYTF | TGTGCCAGCAGTGGCGTGCCGGGGGGCTACACCTTC
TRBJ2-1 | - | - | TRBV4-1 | CASSQDPQGGFNEQFF | TGCGCCAGCAGCCAAGATCCCCAGGGGGGATTCAATGAGCAGTTCTTC
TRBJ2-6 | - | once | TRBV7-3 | CASRQSGANVLTF | TGTGCCAGCAGACAATCTGGGGCCAACGTCCTGACTTTC
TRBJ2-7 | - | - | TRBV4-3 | CASSQKGHLEQYF | TGCGCCAGCAGCCAAAAGGGACATCTCGAGCAGTACTTC
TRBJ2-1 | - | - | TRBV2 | CASSEGLHEQFF | TGTGCCAGCAGTGAAGGGCTCCATGAGCAGTTCTTC
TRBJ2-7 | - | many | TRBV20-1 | CSARTAYEQYF | TGCAGTGCGCGGACAGCCTACGAGCAGTACTTC
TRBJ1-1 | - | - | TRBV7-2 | CASSLQGLTEAFF | TGTGCCAGCAGCTTACAGGGGTTAACTGAAGCTTTCTTT
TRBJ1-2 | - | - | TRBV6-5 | CASSYSIRTTNYGYTF | TGTGCCAGCAGTTACTCGATACGGACTACTAACTATGGCTACACCTTC
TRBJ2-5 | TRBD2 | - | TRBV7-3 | CASSLSPSAGFSGGQETQYF | TGTGCCAGCAGCTTAAGCCCCTCCGCGGGTTTTAGCGGGGGGCAAGAGACCCAGTACTTC
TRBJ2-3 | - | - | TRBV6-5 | CASSYQNSGGTDTQYF | TGTGCCAGCAGTTACCAGAATAGCGGAGGCACAGATACGCAGTATTTT
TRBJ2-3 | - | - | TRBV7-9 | CASSPEGTDTQYF | TGTGCCAGCAGCCCGGAGGGCACAGATACGCAGTATTTT
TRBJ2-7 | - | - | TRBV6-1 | CASSESLLYEQYF | TGTGCCAGCAGTGAAAGCCTGCTTTACGAGCAGTACTTC
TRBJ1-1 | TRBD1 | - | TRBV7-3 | CASSEKIPGQGATEAFF | TGTGCCAGCAGCGAGAAAATACCGGGACAGGGGGCCACTGAAGCTTTCTTT
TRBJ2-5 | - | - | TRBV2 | CASSEARETQYF | TGTGCCAGCAGTGAAGCGCGAGAGACCCAGTACTTC
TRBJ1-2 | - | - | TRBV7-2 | CASSRDRPALYGYTF | TGTGCCAGCAGCCGTGACAGGCCGGCCCTATATGGCTACACCTTC
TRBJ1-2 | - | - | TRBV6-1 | CASSLSVTISYGYTF | TGTGCCAGCAGCCTCAGTGTGACAATCTCCTATGGCTACACCTTC
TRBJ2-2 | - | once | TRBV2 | CASSVEGTPNTGELFF | TGTGCCAGCAGTGTAGAAGGGACACCGAACACCGGGGAGCTGTTTTTT
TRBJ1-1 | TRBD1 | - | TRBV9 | CASSSAQGAAVRAFF | TGTGCCAGCAGCAGCGCCCAGGGGGCTGCGGTAAGAGCTTTCTTT
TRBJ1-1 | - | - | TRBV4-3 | CASSHGDISGNEAFF | TGCGCCAGCAGCCACGGCGATATTTCGGGGAACGAAGCTTTCTTT
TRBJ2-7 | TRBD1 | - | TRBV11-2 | CASSFTDRGQISYEQYF | TGTGCCAGCAGCTTCACGGACAGGGGCCAGATCTCCTACGAGCAGTACTTC
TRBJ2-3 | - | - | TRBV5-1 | CASSHLPPHLLATQYF | TGCGCCAGCAGCCATCTCCCCCCCCATCTTTTGGCTACGCAGTATTTT